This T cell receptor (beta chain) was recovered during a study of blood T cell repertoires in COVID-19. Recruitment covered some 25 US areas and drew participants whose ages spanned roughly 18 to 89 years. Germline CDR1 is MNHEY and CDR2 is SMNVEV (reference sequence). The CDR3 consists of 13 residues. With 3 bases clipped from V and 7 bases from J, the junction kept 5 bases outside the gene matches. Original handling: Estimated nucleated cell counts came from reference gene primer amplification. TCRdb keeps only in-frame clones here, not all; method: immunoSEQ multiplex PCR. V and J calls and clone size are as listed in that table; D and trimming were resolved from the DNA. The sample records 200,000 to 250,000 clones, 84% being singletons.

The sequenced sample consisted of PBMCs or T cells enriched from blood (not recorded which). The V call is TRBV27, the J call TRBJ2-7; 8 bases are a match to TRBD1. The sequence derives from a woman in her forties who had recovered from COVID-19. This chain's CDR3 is CASSFNRGYEQYF. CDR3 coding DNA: TGTGCCAGCAGTTTTAACAGGGGGTATGAGCAGTACTTC.